This T cell receptor (beta chain) was identified in a study of T cells in Graves' hyperthyroidism and ophthalmopathy. Points from the study as a whole: Blood also showed most of the thyroid clonotypes that were expanded above 0.001.

CDR1 SGHDT and CDR2 YYEEEE come from the germline V gene. Trimming took 2 bases from V and 4 from J, leaving 13 bases between them. The CDR3 consists of 14 residues. As concerns this clonotype: Antigen specificity is unknown.

Uncontrolled infection, other autoimmune disease, pregnancy or lactation led to exclusion. Clinical symptoms, serum thyroxine, TRAb, thyroid ultrasound and orbital computed tomography established diagnosis. Amplification of TCR beta CDR3 regions was performed using RNA transcripts as template. The primer set for the first-round RT-PCR of the TCR CDR3 was HTBI. TCRdb reprocessed the multiplex PCR reads with MiXCR, giving one entry per CDR3 protein. The sample lists 540,000 or so distinct CDR3 sequences, 15% to 18% seen once, with around 7.5% in the top ten. The sequence was collected from a woman in her 30s with Graves' hyperthyroidism. The sample comprised blood. The V gene is TRBV5-6, the J gene TRBJ2-7, with unresolved D. This CDR3 reads CASSFVAGPYEQYF. As DNA, the CDR3 is TGTGCCAGCAGCTTTGTGGCAGGACCATACGAGCAGTACTTC.